Listed below are T cell receptor beta chains from one sample, sequenced in a study of CD8+ T cells in alopecia areata. This table comes from immunoSEQ multiplex PCR, and its TCRdb copy is limited to in-frame clones, with some not included. Of 150,000 to 190,000 clones listed, 40% to 60% are singletons. Sequencing used CD8+ T cells sorted from blood, obtained at week 0. These receptors were taken from a human donor with alopecia areata. CDR3s include the opening cysteine and the closing phenylalanine or tryptophan. D genes are given only for firm matches. Clone size appears in some rows only: once, few, many, or a class for an expanded clone.

NA	TRBV30	TRBJ1-6	NA	CAWSVSSTLHF	TGTGCCTGGAGTGTCTCCTCGACCCTCCACTTT
NA	TRBV30	TRBJ2-7	NA	CAWNNMVNYEQYF	TGTGCCTGGAACAACATGGTTAACTACGAGCAGTACTTC
NA	TRBV27	TRBJ1-1	NA	CASSLWSGANTEAFF	TGTGCCAGCAGTTTATGGTCAGGGGCGAACACTGAAGCTTTCTTT
NA	TRBV19	TRBJ1-5	NA	CASSETGSSNQPQHF	TGTGCCAGTAGCGAAACAGGGTCGAGCAATCAGCCCCAGCATTTT
NA	TRBV7-6	TRBJ2-5	TRBD1	CASSGGTGVQETQYF	TGTGCCAGCAGCGGGGGGACAGGAGTCCAAGAGACCCAGTACTTC
few	TRBV29-1	TRBJ2-2	TRBD1	CSVEETGDTGELFF	TGCAGCGTTGAAGAGACAGGGGACACCGGGGAGCTGTTTTTT
NA	TRBV9	TRBJ2-2	NA	CASSSIRDTGELFF	TGTGCCAGCAGCTCGATACGGGATACCGGGGAGCTGTTTTTT
NA	TRBV6-6	TRBJ2-5	NA	CAPRTQYF	TGTGCCCCTAGGACCCAGTACTTC
NA	TRBV19	TRBJ1-1	NA	CASSINNRVGTEAFF	TGTGCCAGTAGTATAAATAACAGGGTTGGAACTGAAGCTTTCTTT
few	TRBV15	TRBJ2-5	TRBD2	CATSLGLGQETQYF	TGTGCCACCAGCCTTGGACTAGGACAAGAGACCCAGTACTTC
once	TRBV13	TRBJ2-5	NA	CASSFRVQTQYF	TGTGCCAGCAGCTTCAGGGTCCAGACCCAGTACTTC
NA	TRBV13	TRBJ1-1	NA	CASSSGTGAFF	TGTGCCAGCAGCTCCGGGACGGGGGCTTTCTTT
NA	TRBV27	TRBJ2-7	NA	CASSYKPPYEQYF	TGTGCCAGCAGTTACAAGCCCCCCTACGAGCAGTACTTC
few	TRBV29-1	TRBJ1-1	TRBD1	CSVEVGRGGTEAFF	TGCAGCGTTGAAGTCGGCAGGGGGGGAACTGAAGCTTTCTTT
few	TRBV6-5	TRBJ1-1	TRBD1	CASSNGQGFEAFF	TGTGCCAGCAGTAACGGACAGGGGTTTGAAGCTTTCTTT
NA	TRBV29-1	TRBJ1-2	NA	CSVESGYGYTF	TGCAGCGTTGAAAGTGGGTATGGCTACACCTTC
few	TRBV29-1	TRBJ2-3	NA	CSVPYTDTQYF	TGCAGCGTCCCTTACACAGATACGCAGTATTTT
few	TRBV29-1	TRBJ2-1	NA	CSVSSISSYNEQFF	TGCAGCGTTTCGAGTATTAGCTCCTACAATGAGCAGTTCTTC
NA	TRBV29-1	TRBJ2-1	NA	CSGVTEVSYNEQFF	TGCAGCGGGGTAACAGAAGTCTCCTACAATGAGCAGTTCTTC
NA	TRBV13	TRBJ2-1	TRBD1	CASSPTPDRTGEGEQFF	TGTGCCAGCAGCCCGACGCCGGATCGGACAGGGGAGGGTGAGCAGTTCTTC
few	TRBV9	TRBJ2-3	NA	CASSVVGGRTDTQYF	TGTGCCAGCAGCGTAGTTGGCGGCCGCACAGATACGCAGTATTTT
NA	TRBV7-8	TRBJ2-5	TRBD2	CASSPGLAGGRKTQYF	TGTGCCAGCAGCCCCGGACTAGCGGGGGGGCGAAAGACCCAGTACTTC
few	TRBV29-1	TRBJ2-1	NA	CSVYSDNEQFF	TGCAGCGTCTACAGCGATAATGAGCAGTTCTTC
few	TRBV12-5	TRBJ2-1	TRBD1	CARIPGRDRPYNEQFF	TGTGCTAGGATCCCTGGAAGGGACAGACCTTACAATGAGCAGTTCTTC
many	TRBV2	TRBJ1-6	TRBD1	CASTGGQGAYNSPLHF	TGTGCCAGCACGGGGGGACAGGGCGCTTATAATTCACCCCTCCACTTT
NA	TRBV5-1	TRBJ1-2	NA	CASSFGGANYGYTF	TGCGCCAGCAGCTTCGGCGGAGCTAACTATGGCTACACCTTC
NA	TRBV28	TRBJ1-1	NA	CASRRDRVEAFF	TGTGCCAGCAGACGGGACCGGGTTGAAGCTTTCTTT
NA	TRBV7-3	TRBJ1-5	TRBD1	CASSSSWDRASNQPQHF	TGTGCCAGCAGTTCCTCTTGGGACAGGGCTTCGAATCAGCCCCAGCATTTT
once	TRBV2	TRBJ2-7	NA	CASRKGRPYEQYF	TGTGCCAGCCGTAAGGGTAGACCCTACGAGCAGTACTTC
many	TRBV21-1	TRBJ2-7	NA	CASSKEGFESSYEQYF	TGTGCCAGCAGCAAAGAGGGATTTGAGAGCTCCTACGAGCAGTACTTC
NA	TRBV7-8	TRBJ2-1	TRBD2	CASSVVAGGHRDEQFF	TGTGCCAGCAGCGTAGTAGCGGGGGGGCATCGTGATGAGCAGTTCTTC
few	TRBV30	TRBJ1-5	NA	CAWSVSGNQPQHF	TGTGCCTGGAGTGTATCGGGGAATCAGCCCCAGCATTTT
once	TRBV9	TRBJ2-2	NA	CASSDDYNTGELFF	TGTGCCAGCAGCGATGACTACAACACCGGGGAGCTGTTTTTT
NA	TRBV30	TRBJ2-7	TRBD1	CAWSLTGPVDEQYF	TGTGCCTGGAGCCTGACAGGGCCGGTAGACGAGCAGTACTTC
NA	TRBV4-3	TRBJ2-7	TRBD1	CASSQDRGLTEQYF	TGCGCCAGCAGCCAGGACAGGGGGCTTACCGAGCAGTACTTC
NA	TRBV29-1	TRBJ2-1	TRBD1	CSAKTGAYNEQFF	TGCAGCGCCAAAACAGGGGCCTACAATGAGCAGTTCTTC
few	TRBV7-9	TRBJ1-1	TRBD1	CASRTGTEAFF	TGTGCCAGCAGGACAGGGACTGAAGCTTTCTTT
NA	TRBV7-8	TRBJ1-1	NA	CASSPDQGINTEAFF	TGTGCCAGCAGCCCAGATCAGGGGATAAACACTGAAGCTTTCTTT
NA	TRBV27	TRBJ2-2	TRBD1	CASSHGTGVVGELFF	TGTGCCAGCAGTCATGGGACAGGGGTTGTCGGGGAGCTGTTTTTT